This T cell receptor (beta chain) was sequenced in a study of identical twins. TCRdb passed the 5' RACE reads through MiXCR, listing each CDR3 protein once. The sample shows 1.5 million to 2 million distinct CDR3 sequences, under 35% of them seen only once. The V gene end was trimmed by 2 bases and the J gene end by 1 base; junction bases not matched to a gene: 4. The CDR3 extends over 16 amino acids. Per the germline V gene, CDR1 is SGHRS and CDR2 is YFSETQ. The chain carries TRBV5-1 and TRBJ2-2; 8 nucleotides line up with TRBD2. Material for sequencing was cord blood. The source of this sequence is a newborn girl in good health. DNA for the CDR3: TGCGCCAGCAGCTTTAGCGGGGCATGGAACACCGGGGAGCTGTTTTTT. Its translation is CASSFSGAWNTGELFF.